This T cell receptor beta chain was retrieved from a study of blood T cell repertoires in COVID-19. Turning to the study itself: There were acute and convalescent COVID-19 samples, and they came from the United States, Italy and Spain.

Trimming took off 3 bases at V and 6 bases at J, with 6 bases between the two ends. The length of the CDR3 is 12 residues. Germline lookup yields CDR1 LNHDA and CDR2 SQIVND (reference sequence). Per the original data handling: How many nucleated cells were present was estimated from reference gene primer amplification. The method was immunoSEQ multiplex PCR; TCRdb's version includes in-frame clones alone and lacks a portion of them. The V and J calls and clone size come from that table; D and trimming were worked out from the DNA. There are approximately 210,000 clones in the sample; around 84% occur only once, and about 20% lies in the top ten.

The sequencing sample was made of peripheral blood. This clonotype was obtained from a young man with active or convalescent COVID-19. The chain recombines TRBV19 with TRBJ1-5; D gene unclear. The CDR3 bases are TGTGCCAGTAGTATGGGCCGTCAGCCCCAGCATTTT. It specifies CASSMGRQPQHF.